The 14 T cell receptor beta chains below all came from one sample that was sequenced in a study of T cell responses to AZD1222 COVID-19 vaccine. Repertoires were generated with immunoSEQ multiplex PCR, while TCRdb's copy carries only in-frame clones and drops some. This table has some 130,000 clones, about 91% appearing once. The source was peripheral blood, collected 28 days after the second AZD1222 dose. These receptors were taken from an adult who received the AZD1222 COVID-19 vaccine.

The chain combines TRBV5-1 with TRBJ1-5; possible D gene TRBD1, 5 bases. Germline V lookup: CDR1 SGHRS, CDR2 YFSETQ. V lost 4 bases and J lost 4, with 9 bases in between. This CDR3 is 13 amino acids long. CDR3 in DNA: TGCGCCAGCAGCAAGGGACCGAATCAGCCCCAGCATTTT. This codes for CASSKGPNQPQHF.

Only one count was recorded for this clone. This CDR3 is CASSLNGPADTQYF. In DNA, the CDR3 is TGTGCCAGCAGCTTAAATGGACCTGCAGATACGCAGTATTTT. This chain connects TRBV11-3 to TRBJ2-3, with D unresolved. This CDR3 has 14 amino acids. CDR1 is SGHNT and CDR2 is YENEEA in the germline V gene. V shed 2 bases and J shed 4 bases, with 10 bases lying between them.

CDR3 in DNA: TGTGCCAGTAATGTGGAAGGACAAGCCGACCTTAGTACCCAAGACTCGAGCACAGATACGCAGTATTTT. The encoded protein is CASNVEGQADLSTQDSSTDTQYF. This chain uses TRBV19 with TRBJ2-3; D might be TRBD1 (5 bases). V shed 7 bases and J shed 0 bases, with 38 bases lying between them. This CDR3 has 23 amino acids. Germline lookup yields CDR1 LNHDA and CDR2 SQIVND (reference sequence). Full variable domain (missing parts from reference TRBV19 and TRBJ2-3): DGGITQSPKYLFRKEGQNVTLSCEQNLNHDAMYWYRQDPGQGLRLIYYSQIVNDFQKGDIAEGYSVSREKKESFPLTVTSAQKNPTAFYLCASNVEGQADLSTQDSSTDTQYFGPGTRLTVL.

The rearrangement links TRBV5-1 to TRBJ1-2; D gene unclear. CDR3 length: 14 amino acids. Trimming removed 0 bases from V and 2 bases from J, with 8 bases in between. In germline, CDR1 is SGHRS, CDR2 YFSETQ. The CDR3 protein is CASSLGQRNYGYTF. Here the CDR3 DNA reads TGCGCCAGCAGCTTGGGACAACGGAACTATGGCTACACCTTC. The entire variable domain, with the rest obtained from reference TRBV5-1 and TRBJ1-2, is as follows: KAGVTQTPRYLIKTRGQQVTLSCSPISGHRSVSWYQQTPGQGLQFLFEYFSETQRNKGNFPGRFSGRQFSNSRSEMNVSTLELGDSALYLCASSLGQRNYGYTFGSGTRLTVV.

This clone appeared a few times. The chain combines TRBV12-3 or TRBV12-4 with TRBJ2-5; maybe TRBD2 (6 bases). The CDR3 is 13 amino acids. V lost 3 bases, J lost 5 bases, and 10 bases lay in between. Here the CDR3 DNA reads TGTGCCAGCAGTTTCGGAGGGACGGAGACCCAGTACTTC. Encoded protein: CASSFGGTETQYF.

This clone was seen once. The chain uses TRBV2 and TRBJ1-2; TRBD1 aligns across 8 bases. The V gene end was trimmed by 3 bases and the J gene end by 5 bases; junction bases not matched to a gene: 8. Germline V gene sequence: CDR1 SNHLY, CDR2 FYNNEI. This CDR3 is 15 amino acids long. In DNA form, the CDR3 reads TGTGCCAGCAGTGAGGCCCCGGGACAGGCATATGGCTACACCTTC. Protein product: CASSEAPGQAYGYTF.

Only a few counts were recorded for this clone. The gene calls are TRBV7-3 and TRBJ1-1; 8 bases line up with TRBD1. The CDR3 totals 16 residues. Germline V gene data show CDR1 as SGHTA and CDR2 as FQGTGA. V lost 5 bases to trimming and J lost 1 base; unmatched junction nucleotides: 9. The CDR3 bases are TGTGCCAGCAGCCATACTGGACAGGGAACGAACACTGAAGCTTTCTTT. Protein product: CASSHTGQGTNTEAFF.

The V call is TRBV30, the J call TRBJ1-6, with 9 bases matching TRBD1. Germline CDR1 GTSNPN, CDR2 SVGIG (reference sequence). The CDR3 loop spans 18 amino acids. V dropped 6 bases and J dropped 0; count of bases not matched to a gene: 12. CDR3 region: CACTTGGVGSSYNSPLHF. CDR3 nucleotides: TGTGCCTGTACTACAGGGGGCGTTGGGAGCTCCTATAATTCACCCCTCCACTTT. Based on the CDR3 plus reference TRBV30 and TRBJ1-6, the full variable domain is SQTIHQWPATLVQPVGSPLSLECTVEGTSNPNLYWYRQAAGRGLQLLFYSVGIGQISSEVPQNLSASRPQDRQFILSSKKLLLSDSGFYLCACTTGGVGSSYNSPLHFGNGTRLTVT.

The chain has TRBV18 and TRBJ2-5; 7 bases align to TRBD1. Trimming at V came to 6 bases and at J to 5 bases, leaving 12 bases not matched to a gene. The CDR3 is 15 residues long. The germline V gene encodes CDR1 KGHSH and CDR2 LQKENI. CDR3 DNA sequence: TGTGCCAGCTCGCCGAACAAGGGGGCAGGGGAGACCCAGTACTTC. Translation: CASSPNKGAGETQYF.

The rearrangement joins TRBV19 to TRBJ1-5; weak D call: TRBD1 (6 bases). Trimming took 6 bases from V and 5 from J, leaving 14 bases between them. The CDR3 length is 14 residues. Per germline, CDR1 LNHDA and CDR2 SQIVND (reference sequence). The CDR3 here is CASRPYRADQPQHF. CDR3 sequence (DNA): TGTGCCAGTAGACCTTACAGGGCGGATCAGCCCCAGCATTTT.

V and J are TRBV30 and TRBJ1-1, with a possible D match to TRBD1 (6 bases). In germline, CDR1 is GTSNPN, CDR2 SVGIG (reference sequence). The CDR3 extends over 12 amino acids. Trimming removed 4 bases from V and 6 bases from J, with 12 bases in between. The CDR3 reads CAWKQGGAEAFF. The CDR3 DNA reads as TGTGCCTGGAAACAAGGGGGGGCTGAAGCTTTCTTT.

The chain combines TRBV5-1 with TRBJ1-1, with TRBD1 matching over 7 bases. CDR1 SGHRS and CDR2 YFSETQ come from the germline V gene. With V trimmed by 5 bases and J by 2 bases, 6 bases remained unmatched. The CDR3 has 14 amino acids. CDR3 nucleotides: TGCGCCAGCAGGGCGGGACAGACCAACACTGAAGCTTTCTTT. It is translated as CASRAGQTNTEAFF.

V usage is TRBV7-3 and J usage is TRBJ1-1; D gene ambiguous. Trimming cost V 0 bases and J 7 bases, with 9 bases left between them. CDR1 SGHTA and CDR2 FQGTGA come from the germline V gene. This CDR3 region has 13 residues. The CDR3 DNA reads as TGTGCCAGCAGCTTAACGCCCCTCGATGAAGCTTTCTTT. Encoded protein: CASSLTPLDEAFF.

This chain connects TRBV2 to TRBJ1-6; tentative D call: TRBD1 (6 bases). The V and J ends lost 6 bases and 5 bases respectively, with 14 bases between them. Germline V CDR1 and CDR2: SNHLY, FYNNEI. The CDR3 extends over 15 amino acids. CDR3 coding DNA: TGTGCCAGCAGATCGGGACACAGAAATAATTCACCCCTCCACTTT. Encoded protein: CASRSGHRNNSPLHF.